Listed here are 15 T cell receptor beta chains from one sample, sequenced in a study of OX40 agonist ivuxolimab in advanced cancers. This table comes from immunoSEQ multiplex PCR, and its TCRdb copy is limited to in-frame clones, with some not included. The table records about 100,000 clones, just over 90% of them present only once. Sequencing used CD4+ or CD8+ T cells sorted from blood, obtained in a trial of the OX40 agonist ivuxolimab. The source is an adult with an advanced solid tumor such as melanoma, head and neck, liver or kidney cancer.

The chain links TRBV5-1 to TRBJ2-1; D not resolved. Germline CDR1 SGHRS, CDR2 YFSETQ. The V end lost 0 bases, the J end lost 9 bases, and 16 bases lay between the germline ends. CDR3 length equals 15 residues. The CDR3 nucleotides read TGCGCCAGCAGCTTGGTGGCAGGCGGAAAAGGTGAGCAGTTCTTC. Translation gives CASSLVAGGKGEQFF.

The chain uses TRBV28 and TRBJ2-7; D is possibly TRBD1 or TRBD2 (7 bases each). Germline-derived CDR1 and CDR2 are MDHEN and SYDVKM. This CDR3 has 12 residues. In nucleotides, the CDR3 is TGTGCGACCAACAGGGGAGGGTACGAGCAGTACTTC. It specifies CATNRGGYEQYF.

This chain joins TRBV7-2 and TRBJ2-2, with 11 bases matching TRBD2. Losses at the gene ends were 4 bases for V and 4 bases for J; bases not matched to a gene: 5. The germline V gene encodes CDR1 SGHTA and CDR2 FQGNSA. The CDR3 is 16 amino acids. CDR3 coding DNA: TGTGCCAGCAGCTCGAGACTAGCGGGATTCACCGGGGAGCTGTTTTTT. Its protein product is CASSSRLAGFTGELFF.

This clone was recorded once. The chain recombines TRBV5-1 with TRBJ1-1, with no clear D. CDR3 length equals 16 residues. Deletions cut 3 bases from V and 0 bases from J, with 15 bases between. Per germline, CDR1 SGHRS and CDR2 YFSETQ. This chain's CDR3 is CASSSGGGIMNTEAFF. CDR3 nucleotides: TGCGCCAGCAGCTCCGGAGGAGGGATCATGAACACTGAAGCTTTCTTT.

This chain's CDR3 is CASSPGTSGSADTQYF. The CDR3, as DNA: TGCGCCAGCAGCCCCGGGACTAGCGGGAGTGCAGATACGCAGTATTTT. The chain employs TRBV5-1 and TRBJ2-3; 14 nucleotides line up with TRBD2. V trimming: 4 bases; J trimming: 4 bases; junction bases outside the gene matches: 5. The CDR3 runs 16 residues. Germline values: CDR1 SGHRS, CDR2 YFSETQ.

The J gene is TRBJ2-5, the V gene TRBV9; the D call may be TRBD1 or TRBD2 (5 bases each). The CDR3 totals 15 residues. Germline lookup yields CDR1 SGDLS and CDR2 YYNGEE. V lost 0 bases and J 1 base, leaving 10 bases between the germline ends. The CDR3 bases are TGTGCCAGCAGCGTAGGGCCGGGGCCCCAAGAGACCCAGTACTTC. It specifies CASSVGPGPQETQYF. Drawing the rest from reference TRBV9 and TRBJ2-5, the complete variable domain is DSGVTQTPKHLITATGQRVTLRCSPRSGDLSVYWYQQSLDQGLQFLIQYYNGEERAKGNILERFSAQQFPDLHSELNLSSLELGDSALYFCASSVGPGPQETQYFGPGTRLLVL.

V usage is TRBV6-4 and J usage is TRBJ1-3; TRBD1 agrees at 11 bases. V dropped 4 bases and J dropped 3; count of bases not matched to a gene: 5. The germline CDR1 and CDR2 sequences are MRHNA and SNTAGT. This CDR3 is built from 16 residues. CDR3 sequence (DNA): TGTGCCAGCAGTGCCGGACAGGGGGCTTATGGAAACACCATATATTTT. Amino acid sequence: CASSAGQGAYGNTIYF.

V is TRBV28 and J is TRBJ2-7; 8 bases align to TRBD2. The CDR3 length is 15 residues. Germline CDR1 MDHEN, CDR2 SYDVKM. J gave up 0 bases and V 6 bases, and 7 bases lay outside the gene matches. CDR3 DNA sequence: TGTGCCAGCAGCGCCTGGAGCGGGAGCTCCTACGAGCAGTACTTC. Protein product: CASSAWSGSSYEQYF.

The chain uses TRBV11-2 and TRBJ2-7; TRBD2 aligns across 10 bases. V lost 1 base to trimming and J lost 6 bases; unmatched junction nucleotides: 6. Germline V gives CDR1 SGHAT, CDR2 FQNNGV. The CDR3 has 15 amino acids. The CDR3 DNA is TGTGCCAGCAGCTTAGCTGGCCTAGCGGGAGCCGAGCAGTACTTC. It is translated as CASSLAGLAGAEQYF.

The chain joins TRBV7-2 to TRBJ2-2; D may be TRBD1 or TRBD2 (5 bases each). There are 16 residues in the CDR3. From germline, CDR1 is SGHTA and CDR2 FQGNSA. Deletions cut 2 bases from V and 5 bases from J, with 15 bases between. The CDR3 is CASSLLPGPITGELFF. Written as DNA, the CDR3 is TGTGCCAGCAGCTTATTGCCGGGACCAATAACCGGGGAGCTGTTTTTT.

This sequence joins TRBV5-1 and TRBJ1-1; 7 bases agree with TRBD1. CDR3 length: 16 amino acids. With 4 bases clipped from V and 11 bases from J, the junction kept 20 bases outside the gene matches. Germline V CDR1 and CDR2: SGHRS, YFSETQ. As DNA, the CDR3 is TGCGCCAGCAGCACCGGCCTACAGGGGCGCGACTCTGGGGCTTTCTTT. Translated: CASSTGLQGRDSGAFF.

The CDR3 coding sequence is TGTGCCAGTGGCGGGAGGGCCTCCTACAATGAGCAGTTCTTC. Protein product: CASGGRASYNEQFF. The rearrangement links TRBV25-1 to TRBJ2-1, with 9 bases lining up with TRBD2. V shed 9 bases and J 0 bases; nucleotides not matched to a gene: 3. Germline V gene lookup returns CDR1 MGHDK and CDR2 SYGVNS. The CDR3 length is 14 residues.

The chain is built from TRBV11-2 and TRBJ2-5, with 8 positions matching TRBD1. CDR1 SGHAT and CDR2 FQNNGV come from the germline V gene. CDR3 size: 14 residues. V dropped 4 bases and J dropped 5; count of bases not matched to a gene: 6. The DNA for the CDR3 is TGTGCCAGCAGCTATCAGGGGGCGCGGGAGACCCAGTACTTC. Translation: CASSYQGARETQYF.

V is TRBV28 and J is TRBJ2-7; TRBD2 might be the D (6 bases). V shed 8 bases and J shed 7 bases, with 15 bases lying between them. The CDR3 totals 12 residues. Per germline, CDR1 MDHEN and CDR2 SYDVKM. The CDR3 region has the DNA TGTGCCAGCTACCGGGCCGCGGGGGAGCAGTACTTC. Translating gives CASYRAAGEQYF.

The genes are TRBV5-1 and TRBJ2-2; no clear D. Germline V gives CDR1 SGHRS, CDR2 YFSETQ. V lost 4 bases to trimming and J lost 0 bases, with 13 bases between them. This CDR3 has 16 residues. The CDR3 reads CASSPDQRTNTGELFF. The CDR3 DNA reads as TGCGCCAGCAGCCCCGACCAACGAACGAACACCGGGGAGCTGTTTTTT.